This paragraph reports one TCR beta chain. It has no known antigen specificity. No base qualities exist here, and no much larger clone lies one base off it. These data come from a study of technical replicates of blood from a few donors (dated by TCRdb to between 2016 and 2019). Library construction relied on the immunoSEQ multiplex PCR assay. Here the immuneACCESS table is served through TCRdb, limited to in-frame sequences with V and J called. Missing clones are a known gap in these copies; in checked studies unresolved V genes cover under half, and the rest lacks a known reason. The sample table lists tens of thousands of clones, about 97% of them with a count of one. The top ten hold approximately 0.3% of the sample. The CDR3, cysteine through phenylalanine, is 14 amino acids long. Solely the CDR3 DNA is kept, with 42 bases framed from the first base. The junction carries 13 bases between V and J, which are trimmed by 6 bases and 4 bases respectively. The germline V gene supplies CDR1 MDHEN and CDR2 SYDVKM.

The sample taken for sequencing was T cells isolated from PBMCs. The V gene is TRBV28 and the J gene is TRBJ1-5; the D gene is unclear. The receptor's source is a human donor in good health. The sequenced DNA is TGTGCCAGCAGCCCCGGACTGCCAAATCAGCCCCAGCATTTT. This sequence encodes CASSPGLPNQPQHF.